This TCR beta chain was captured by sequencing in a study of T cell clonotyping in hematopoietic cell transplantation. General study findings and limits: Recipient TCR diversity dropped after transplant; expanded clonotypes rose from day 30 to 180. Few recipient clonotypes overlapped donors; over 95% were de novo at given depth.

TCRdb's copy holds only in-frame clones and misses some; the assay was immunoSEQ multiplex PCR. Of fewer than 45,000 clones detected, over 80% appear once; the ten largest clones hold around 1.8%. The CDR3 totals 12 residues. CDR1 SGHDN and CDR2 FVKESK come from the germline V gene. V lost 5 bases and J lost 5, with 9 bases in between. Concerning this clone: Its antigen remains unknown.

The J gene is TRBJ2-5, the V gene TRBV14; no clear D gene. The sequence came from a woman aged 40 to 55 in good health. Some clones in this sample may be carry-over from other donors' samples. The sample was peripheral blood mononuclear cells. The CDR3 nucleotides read TGTGCCAGCAGCGTGATAGGGGAGACCCAGTACTTC. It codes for CASSVIGETQYF.